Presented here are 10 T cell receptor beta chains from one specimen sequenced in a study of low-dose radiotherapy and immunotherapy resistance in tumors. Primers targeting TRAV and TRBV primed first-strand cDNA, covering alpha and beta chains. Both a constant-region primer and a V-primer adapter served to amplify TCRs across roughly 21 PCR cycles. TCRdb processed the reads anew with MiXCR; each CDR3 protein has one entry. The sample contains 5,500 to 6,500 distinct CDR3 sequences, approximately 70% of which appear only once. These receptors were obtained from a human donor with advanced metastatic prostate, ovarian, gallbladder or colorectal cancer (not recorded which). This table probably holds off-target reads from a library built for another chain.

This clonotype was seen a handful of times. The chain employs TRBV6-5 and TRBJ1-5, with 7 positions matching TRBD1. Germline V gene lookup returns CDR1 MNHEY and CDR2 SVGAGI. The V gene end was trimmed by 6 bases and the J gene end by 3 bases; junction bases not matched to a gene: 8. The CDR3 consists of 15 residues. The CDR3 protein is CASRQTGRDNQPQHF. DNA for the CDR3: TGTGCCAGCAGGCAGACAGGGAGAGACAATCAGCCCCAGCATTTT.

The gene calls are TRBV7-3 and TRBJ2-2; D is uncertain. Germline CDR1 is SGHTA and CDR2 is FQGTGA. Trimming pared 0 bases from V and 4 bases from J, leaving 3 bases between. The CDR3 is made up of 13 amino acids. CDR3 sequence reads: CASSLTSTGELFF. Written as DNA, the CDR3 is TGTGCCAGCAGCTTAACATCCACCGGGGAGCTGTTTTTT.

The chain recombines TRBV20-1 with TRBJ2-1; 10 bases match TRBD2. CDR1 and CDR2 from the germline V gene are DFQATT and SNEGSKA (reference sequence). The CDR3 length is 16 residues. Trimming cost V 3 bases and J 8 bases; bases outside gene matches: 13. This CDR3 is CSARARGAGGPDEQFF. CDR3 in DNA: TGCAGTGCTAGGGCCAGAGGAGCGGGAGGGCCAGATGAGCAGTTCTTC.

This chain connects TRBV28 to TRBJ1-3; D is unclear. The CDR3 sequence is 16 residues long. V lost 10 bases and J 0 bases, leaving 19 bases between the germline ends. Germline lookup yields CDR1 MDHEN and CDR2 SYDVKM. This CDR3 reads CATTFPGNPSGNTIYF. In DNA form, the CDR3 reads TGTGCCACCACCTTTCCAGGCAACCCCTCTGGAAACACCATATATTTT.

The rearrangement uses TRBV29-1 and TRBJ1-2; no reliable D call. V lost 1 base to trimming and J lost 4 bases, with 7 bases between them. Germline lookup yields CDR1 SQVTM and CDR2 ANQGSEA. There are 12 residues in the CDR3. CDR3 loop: CSVEVLGYGYTF. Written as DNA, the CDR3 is TGCAGCGTTGAAGTCCTGGGCTATGGCTACACCTTC.

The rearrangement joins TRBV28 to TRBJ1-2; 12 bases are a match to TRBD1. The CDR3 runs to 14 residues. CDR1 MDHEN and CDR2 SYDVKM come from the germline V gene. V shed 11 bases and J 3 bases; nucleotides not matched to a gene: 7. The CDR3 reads CAPPGQGADYGYTF. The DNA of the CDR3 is TGTGCCCCCCCGGGACAGGGGGCTGACTATGGCTACACCTTC.

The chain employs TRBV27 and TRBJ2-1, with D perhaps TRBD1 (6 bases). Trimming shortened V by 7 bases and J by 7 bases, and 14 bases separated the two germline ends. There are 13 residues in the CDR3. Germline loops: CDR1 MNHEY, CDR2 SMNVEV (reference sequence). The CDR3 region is CASTKAQGNEQFF. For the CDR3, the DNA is TGTGCCAGCACCAAGGCACAGGGAAATGAGCAGTTCTTC.

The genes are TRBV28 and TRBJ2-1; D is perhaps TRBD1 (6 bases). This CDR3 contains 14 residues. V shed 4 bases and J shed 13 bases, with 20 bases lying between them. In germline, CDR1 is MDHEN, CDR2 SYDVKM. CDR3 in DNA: TGTGCCAGCAGTTGGGACACCTTAACGAATATTCAGTTCTTC. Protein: CASSWDTLTNIQFF.

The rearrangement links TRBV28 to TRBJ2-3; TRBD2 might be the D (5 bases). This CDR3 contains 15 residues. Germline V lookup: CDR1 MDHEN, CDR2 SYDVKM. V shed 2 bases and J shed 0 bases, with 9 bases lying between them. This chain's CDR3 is CASSLKRFSTDTQYF. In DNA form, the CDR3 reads TGTGCCAGCAGTTTAAAGCGGTTTAGCACAGATACGCAGTATTTT. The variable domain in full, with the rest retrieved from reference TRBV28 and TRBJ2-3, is DVKVTQSSRYLVKRTGEKVFLECVQDMDHENMFWYRQDPGLGLRLIYFSYDVKMKEKGDIPEGYSVSREKKERFSLILESASTNQTSMYLCASSLKRFSTDTQYFGPGTRLTVL.

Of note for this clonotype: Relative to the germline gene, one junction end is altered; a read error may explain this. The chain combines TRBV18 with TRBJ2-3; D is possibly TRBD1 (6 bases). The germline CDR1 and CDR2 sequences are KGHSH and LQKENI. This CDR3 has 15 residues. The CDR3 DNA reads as TGTGCCAGCTCACCTCTGGGGGCCTACACAGATACACAGTATTTT. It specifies CASSPLGAYTDTQYF.